A single sample is the source of the 12 T cell receptor beta chains below, sequenced in a study of T-cell reconstitution after alpha-beta-depleted transplantation in children. Using unique molecular identifiers, the investigators prepared the TCRbeta library. MiXCR was run by TCRdb on the PCR reads, yielding one entry per CDR3 protein. The sample records fewer than 350,000 distinct CDR3 sequences, roughly a tenth being singletons. The material was PBMCs, obtained before TCRalphabeta/CD19-depleted stem cell transplant. The receptors derive from a boy in the first two years of life with acute myeloid leukemia, due to receive a stem cell transplant.

This clonotype appeared many times. This rearrangement joins TRBV2 to TRBJ2-2, with 10 positions matching TRBD1. The CDR3 is 14 residues long. V trimming: 6 bases; J trimming: 4 bases; junction bases outside the gene matches: 2. Germline-derived CDR1 and CDR2 are SNHLY and FYNNEI. CDR3 protein: CASSRDRGTGELFF. CDR3 in DNA: TGTGCCAGCAGCCGGGACAGGGGCACCGGGGAGCTGTTTTTT.

This clonotype was observed many times. The V gene is TRBV5-6, the J gene TRBJ1-1; TRBD1 aligns across 7 bases. The J segment lost 1 base and the V segment lost 1 base, leaving 7 bases of the junction unmatched. Germline CDR1 is SGHDT and CDR2 is YYEEEE. This CDR3 comprises 16 residues. The CDR3 DNA is TGTGCCAGCAGCTTGTTTAGGACAGGTAGGAACACTGAAGCTTTCTTT. It codes for CASSLFRTGRNTEAFF.

This clonotype has just a few counts. The rearrangement uses TRBV6-5 and TRBJ2-1; 7 nucleotides align to TRBD2. The CDR3 length is 14 residues. Germline V gene sequence: CDR1 MNHEY, CDR2 SVGAGI. Trimming removed 0 bases from V and 8 bases from J; junction bases left unmatched: 4. This chain's CDR3 is CASSYSGGIYEQFF. The CDR3 nucleotides read TGTGCCAGCAGTTACTCGGGGGGGATCTATGAGCAGTTCTTC.

J is TRBJ1-4 and V is TRBV10-2; 8 bases align to TRBD1. The CDR3 is 16 amino acids. Unmatched junction bases numbered 14, after V lost 7 bases and J lost 7 bases. Germline loops: CDR1 WSHSY, CDR2 SAAADI. The CDR3 DNA is TGCGCCAGCAAGATGGGGACAGGAGGAAAAAGTGAAAAACTGTTTTTT. It codes for CASKMGTGGKSEKLFF.

The sample holds many counts of this clonotype. The rearrangement joins TRBV10-3 to TRBJ2-2; D gene unclear. Trimming took off 2 bases at V and 8 bases at J, with 3 bases between the two ends. Germline CDR1 ENHRY, CDR2 SYGVKD. CDR3 size: 11 residues. CDR3 loop: CAISELGELFF. In nucleotides, the CDR3 is TGTGCCATCAGTGAGCTGGGGGAGCTGTTTTTT.

This clonotype has a handful of counts. The chain carries TRBV20-1 and TRBJ2-7, with 15 bases identical to TRBD2. The CDR3 length is 16 residues. Germline-derived CDR1 and CDR2 are DFQATT and SNEGSKA (reference sequence). Trimming at V came to 6 bases and at J to 2 bases, leaving 8 bases not matched to a gene. DNA of the CDR3: TGCAGTGCAGCGGGACTAGCGGGGGGTCTTACCTACGAGCAGTACTTC. It specifies CSAAGLAGGLTYEQYF.

There are a few counts of this clonotype. The rearrangement joins TRBV19 to TRBJ2-1, with a weak D call TRBD2 (5 bases). Germline-derived CDR1 and CDR2 are LNHDA and SQIVND (reference sequence). CDR3 size: 17 residues. V lost 4 bases to trimming and J lost 5 bases, with 21 bases between them. In DNA, the CDR3 is TGTGCCAGTAGTACCTATGAAGCTGTGGAGGCCCACAATGAGCAGTTCTTC. Its translation is CASSTYEAVEAHNEQFF.

There are many counts of this clonotype. This chain links TRBV5-1 with TRBJ2-5; D ambiguous. V lost 6 bases and J 3 bases, leaving 6 bases between the germline ends. CDR3 length equals 11 residues. The germline V gene has CDR1 SGHRS and CDR2 YFSETQ. The DNA of the CDR3 is TGCGCCAGCACACACGAAGAGACCCAGTACTTC. It codes for CASTHEETQYF.

On this clonotype: This sequence may be a read error, since a much larger clone differs from it by one base. The chain combines TRBV6-5 with TRBJ2-5, with D unclear. Germline loops: CDR1 MNHEY, CDR2 SVGAGI. The CDR3 totals 15 residues. V lost 0 bases and J 5 bases, leaving 13 bases between the germline ends. CDR3 in DNA: TGTGCCAGCAGTTACTCTTGGGGATGCGCGGAGACCCAGTACTTC. The encoded protein is CASSYSWGCAETQYF.

This clonotype was seen once. With a much larger clone just one base away, this may be a read error. The V call is TRBV5-1, the J call TRBJ2-1; TRBD2 agrees at 12 bases. Trimming removed 4 bases from V and 13 bases from J; junction bases left unmatched: 6. The length of the CDR3 is 13 residues. Looked up from germline, CDR1 is SGHRS and CDR2 is YFSETQ. The DNA of the CDR3 is TGCGCCAGCAGCGCTCCTAGCGGGAGGGCACAGTTCTTC. Amino acid sequence: CASSAPSGRAQFF.

Many counts were recorded for this clonotype. V and J are TRBV19 and TRBJ2-3, with TRBD1 as a possible D gene (5 bases). The CDR3 length is 14 residues. Germline V gene data show CDR1 as LNHDA and CDR2 as SQIVND (reference sequence). V dropped 5 bases and J dropped 4 bases, with 13 bases sitting between them. The CDR3 DNA reads TGTGCCAGTAGTTGGGGCAGGGTGGCAGATACGCAGTATTTT. Residues: CASSWGRVADTQYF.

This clonotype was recorded at least ten times. V is TRBV28 and J is TRBJ2-7; 8 positions match TRBD2. V was clipped by 3 bases and J by 3 bases; unmatched bases: 7. The CDR3 has 15 amino acids. Germline V gene sequence: CDR1 MDHEN, CDR2 SYDVKM. The CDR3 sequence is CASSFPGLVIYEQYF. In DNA form, the CDR3 reads TGTGCCAGCAGTTTCCCGGGACTAGTTATCTACGAGCAGTACTTC.